The entry below gives a single T cell receptor beta chain sequence along with its context. TCR beta CDR3 region amplification was performed from RNA transcripts. The HTBI primer set drove a first-round RT-PCR of the TCR CDR3. TCRdb redid the calling of the multiplex PCR reads with MiXCR, one entry per CDR3 protein. The sample holds about 98,000 distinct CDR3 sequences, 35% to 45% seen once. These data are taken from a study of T cells in Graves' hyperthyroidism and ophthalmopathy. Every diagnosis used clinical symptoms, serum thyroxine and TRAb, thyroid ultrasound and orbital computed tomography. There are 14 residues in the CDR3. Trimming removed 5 bases at V and 2 bases at J, with 10 bases between. Germline-derived CDR1 and CDR2 are DFQATT and SNEGSKA (reference sequence).

The specimen was peripheral blood or thyroid tissue (not recorded which). This TCR was recovered from a woman aged 30 to 39 with Graves' hyperthyroidism. The chain uses TRBV20-1 and TRBJ2-6; D is perhaps TRBD1 (6 bases). This CDR3 reads CSAPWGPGANVLTF. As DNA, the CDR3 is TGCAGTGCTCCGTGGGGGCCTGGGGCCAACGTCCTGACTTTC.